One TCR beta chain is described in this entry. This entry comes from a study of blood T cell repertoires in COVID-19. Study summary: PBMCs, B-cell-depleted T cells, or T cells provided the cDNA or gDNA that made up the material.

TCRdb's table, derived via immunoSEQ multiplex PCR, lists solely in-frame clones and lacks some. This sample has more than 80,000 clones, with roughly 88% found just once. The V end was cut by 4 bases, the J end by 7 bases, with 17 bases between. The CDR3 is made up of 14 amino acids. Germline CDR1 SEHNR, CDR2 FQNEAQ (reference sequence). This clonotype originated in a man at least 80 years old with acute or convalescent COVID-19. The chain links TRBV7-9 to TRBJ2-7; TRBD2 might be the D (5 bases). The sample was peripheral blood. CDR3 region: CASSSAGSSGEQYF. The CDR3 nucleotides are TGTGCCAGCAGCTCGGCGGGCTCCTCCGGGGAGCAGTACTTC.